The clone carrying this TCR beta chain was recorded at least ten times. Its target is not known. This entry comes from a study of CD8 T cells in ankylosing spondylitis. Per the germline V gene, CDR1 is SGHTA and CDR2 is FQGNSA. Trimming pared 4 bases from V and 4 bases from J, leaving 3 bases between. This CDR3 has 11 residues. Quantitative 5'-RACE with molecular barcodes generated TCR beta libraries. Using its own MiXCR run on the 5' RACE reads, TCRdb lists one record per CDR3 protein. Of under 550,000 distinct CDR3 sequences in the sample, about 25% were seen once. Whole-study findings and limits: Blood from ankylosing spondylitis patients appeared to carry a characteristic roughly eight-variant TCR beta motif.

Input material: blood, either unsorted or a sorted T cell fraction (not recorded which). J is TRBJ2-3 and V is TRBV7-2, with D unclear. The TCR originated in a male donor with ankylosing spondylitis. CDR3 protein: CASSSPDTQYF. The CDR3 DNA reads as TGTGCCAGCAGCTCGCCAGATACGCAGTATTTT. The entire variable domain, with the rest obtained from reference TRBV7-2 and TRBJ2-3, is as follows: GAGVSQSPSNKVTEKGKDVELRCDPISGHTALYWYRQSLGQGLEFLIYFQGNSAPDKSGLPSDRFSAERTGGSVSTLTIQRTQQEDSAVYLCASSSPDTQYFGPGTRLTVL.